Presented here are 28 T cell receptor beta chains from one specimen sequenced in a study of T cell responses to AZD1222 COVID-19 vaccine. The data were produced by immunoSEQ multiplex PCR, yet TCRdb's version contains in-frame clones alone and is incomplete. The sample lists around 120,000 clones; roughly 90% were seen once. The sample consisted of peripheral blood, taken on day 0 of AZD1222 vaccination. The source is an adult in good health.

The rearrangement links TRBV6-2 or TRBV6-3 to TRBJ2-3, with 10 bases identical to TRBD1. This CDR3 comprises 15 residues. Germline values: CDR1 MNHEY, CDR2 SVGEGT. After removal of 4 bases from V and 6 bases from J, the junction contained 7 bases not matched to a gene. CDR3 sequence (DNA): TGTGCCAGCAGTTCCACCGGGACAGGGGACGATACGCAGTATTTT. Its translation is CASSSTGTGDDTQYF.

The CDR3 loop is CAIRGDSISNQPQHF. The CDR3 DNA reads TGTGCCATCAGGGGGGACAGCATTAGCAATCAGCCCCAGCATTTT. The rearrangement joins TRBV10-3 to TRBJ1-5; 7 bases map to TRBD1. The CDR3 contains 15 residues. J lost 0 bases, V lost 6 bases, and 5 bases had no gene match. Germline V CDR1 and CDR2: ENHRY, SYGVKD.

This chain joins TRBV19 and TRBJ1-6, with 7 positions matching TRBD1. Germline-derived CDR1 and CDR2 are LNHDA and SQIVND (reference sequence). The CDR3 is 15 amino acids. J lost 8 bases, V lost 3 bases, and 7 bases had no gene match. The CDR3 nucleotides are TGTGCCAGTAGTATTGGTGAGGGGGCGGATTCACCCCTCCACTTT. Residues: CASSIGEGADSPLHF.

This sequence joins TRBV7-2 and TRBJ1-2; D is possibly TRBD1 (6 bases). CDR1 and CDR2 (germline): SGHTA, FQGNSA. Trimming removed 3 bases at V and 2 bases at J, with 13 bases between. This CDR3 region has 15 residues. CDR3 protein: CASSFFRGPNYGYTF. The CDR3 DNA reads TGTGCCAGCAGCTTTTTTCGGGGGCCCAACTATGGCTACACCTTC.

In nucleotides, the CDR3 is TGTGCCAGCAGTTTCTTTGGGGCAGGGGGGTACGGCTACACCTTC. Its translation: CASSFFGAGGYGYTF. The V call is TRBV27, the J call TRBJ1-2, with 7 bases that match TRBD1. Germline CDR1 MNHEY, CDR2 SMNVEV (reference sequence). The J segment lost 8 bases and the V segment lost 3 bases, leaving 12 bases of the junction unmatched. This CDR3 has 15 amino acids.

The chain uses TRBV6-5 and TRBJ1-5, with TRBD1 matching over 8 bases. V lost 9 bases, J lost 4 bases, and 5 bases stayed unmatched. Per the germline V gene, CDR1 is MNHEY and CDR2 is SVGAGI. The length of the CDR3 is 13 residues. CDR3 protein: CARKTGDNQPQHF. CDR3 nucleotides: TGTGCCAGAAAGACAGGGGATAATCAGCCCCAGCATTTT.

The J gene is TRBJ1-5, the V gene TRBV7-8, with 9 bases that match TRBD1. The CDR3 is 18 amino acids. Germline CDR1 reads SGHVS; CDR2 reads FQNEAQ. V lost 5 bases and J lost 4; bases outside the gene matches: 15. CDR3: CASSREGPGQGRNQPQHF. The CDR3 nucleotides read TGTGCCAGCAGCCGCGAAGGACCGGGACAGGGCCGGAATCAGCCCCAGCATTTT.

This chain connects TRBV6-5 to TRBJ2-3; D might be TRBD2 (5 bases). V lost 8 bases and J lost 14, with 23 bases in between. This CDR3 spans 13 amino acids. The V gene's germline CDR1 is MNHEY and CDR2 SVGAGI. This CDR3 is CASRDQVVGSWYF. DNA for the CDR3: TGTGCCAGCCGGGATCAGGTCGTGGGATCTTGGTATTTT.

This chain links TRBV4-3 with TRBJ2-2; D possibly uses TRBD1 or TRBD2 (5 bases each). In germline, CDR1 is LGHNA, CDR2 YSLEER. Trimming removed 1 base from V and 4 bases from J, with 22 bases in between. This CDR3 contains 19 residues. The CDR3: CASSQVGRVVGSSTGELFF. In DNA, the CDR3 is TGCGCCAGCAGCCAAGTGGGCAGGGTTGTGGGGAGTTCCACCGGGGAGCTGTTTTTT.

The chain is built from TRBV5-1 and TRBJ2-7; 7 bases match TRBD2. Germline CDR1 reads SGHRS; CDR2 reads YFSETQ. The CDR3 has 14 residues. With 4 bases clipped from V and 4 bases from J, the junction kept 8 bases outside the gene matches. CDR3 DNA: TGCGCCAGCAGCCCGGGAGGAGAATTGTACGAGCAGTACTTC. It codes for CASSPGGELYEQYF.

This chain links TRBV29-1 with TRBJ1-2; no clear D. CDR1 is SQVTM and CDR2 is ANQGSEA in the germline V gene. The CDR3 covers 11 residues. V was cut by 7 bases and J by 1 base, with 7 bases left in between. CDR3 loop: CSGGVNYGYTF. The DNA for the CDR3 is TGCAGCGGTGGGGTTAACTATGGCTACACCTTC.

The chain combines TRBV4-1 with TRBJ2-7; D is ambiguous. Trimming left V 3 bases short and J 7 bases short, with 10 bases between. Germline V gene sequence: CDR1 MGHRA, CDR2 YSYEKL. The length of the CDR3 is 12 residues. As DNA, the CDR3 is TGCGCCAGCAGCCAGCCAGCTGGTGAGCAGTACTTC. It translates to CASSQPAGEQYF.

The chain combines TRBV5-6 with TRBJ1-2; D is undetermined. Germline-derived CDR1 and CDR2 are SGHDT and YYEEEE. The CDR3 contains 14 residues. The V end lost 0 bases, the J end lost 7 bases, and 13 bases lay between the germline ends. This CDR3 reads CASSLAGNAGGYTF. CDR3 sequence (DNA): TGTGCCAGCAGCTTGGCCGGGAACGCGGGTGGCTACACCTTC.

The chain employs TRBV28 and TRBJ1-2, with a weak D call TRBD1 (5 bases). The CDR3 has 15 residues. V lost 6 bases, J lost 7 bases, and 21 bases lay in between. Germline CDR1 MDHEN, CDR2 SYDVKM. In DNA form, the CDR3 reads TGTGCCAGCAGCTCACTTCTCCGGGGACTCGGTGGCTACACCTTC. As protein: CASSSLLRGLGGYTF.

The J gene is TRBJ1-3, the V gene TRBV6-2 or TRBV6-3, with D uncertain. From germline, CDR1 is MNHEY and CDR2 SVGEGT. The CDR3 is 16 residues long. With 6 bases removed from V and 3 bases from J, the gap between germline ends came to 18 bases. CDR3 coding DNA: TGTGCCAGCAGCTTCCTCGCGGCGGGAGATGGAAACACCATATATTTT. Residues: CASSFLAAGDGNTIYF.

The rearrangement links TRBV11-3 to TRBJ2-1, with a tentative D call TRBD2 (6 bases). V was pared by 4 bases and J by 7 bases, with 17 bases between. The V gene's germline CDR1 is SGHNT and CDR2 YENEEA. This CDR3 has 15 residues. The CDR3, as DNA: TGTGCCAGCAGCTCGGGGGATAGGGTTGGGAATGAGCAGTTCTTC. Its protein product is CASSSGDRVGNEQFF.

The chain uses TRBV7-9 and TRBJ1-2, with D perhaps TRBD1 (5 bases). This CDR3 is 13 amino acids long. Germline lookup yields CDR1 SEHNR and CDR2 FQNEAQ (reference sequence). V was cut by 5 bases and J by 6 bases, with 13 bases left in between. The CDR3 DNA reads TGTGCCAGCAGCCCGTCCGGGGGGGATGGCTACACCTTC. This codes for CASSPSGGDGYTF.

The rearrangement uses TRBV4-3 and TRBJ1-6; TRBD1 matches at 7 bases. With V trimmed by 1 base and J by 7 bases, 16 bases remained unmatched. There are 19 residues in the CDR3. CDR1 LGHNA and CDR2 YSLEER come from the germline V gene. As DNA, the CDR3 is TGCGCCAGCAGCCAAGTTGGGGGACAGACCGGCTCGCGGAATTCACCCCTCCACTTT. It is translated as CASSQVGGQTGSRNSPLHF.

This chain connects TRBV25-1 to TRBJ2-5; 12 nucleotides align to TRBD2. CDR1 and CDR2 from the germline V gene are MGHDK and SYGVNS. V lost 4 bases to trimming and J lost 4 bases; unmatched junction nucleotides: 7. This CDR3 contains 16 residues. CDR3 sequence reads: CASSGETSGSLETQYF. CDR3 nucleotide sequence: TGTGCCAGCAGTGGTGAGACTAGCGGGAGCCTAGAGACCCAGTACTTC.

In the case of this clone: Since a much larger clone is just one base distant, this may be a read error. The CDR3 DNA sequence: TGTGCCAGCAGCTGGGGACACTCCTACGAGCAGTACTTC. Its protein is CASSWGHSYEQYF. This sequence joins TRBV7-8 and TRBJ2-7; weak D call: TRBD1 (6 bases). The CDR3 sequence is 13 residues long. Trimming cost V 4 bases and J 0 bases, with 7 bases left between them. CDR1 SGHVS and CDR2 FQNEAQ come from the germline V gene.

V gene TRBV6-5 combines with J gene TRBJ1-2; D not resolved. Trimming left V 0 bases short and J 3 bases short, with 11 bases between. Germline CDR1 and CDR2: MNHEY and SVGAGI. This CDR3 has 15 amino acids. CDR3 sequence: CASSYSTGRYYGYTF. The CDR3 region has the DNA TGTGCCAGCAGTTACTCGACTGGGCGGTACTATGGCTACACCTTC.

The chain has TRBV23-1 and TRBJ2-7; 10 bases align to TRBD1. TRBV23-1 is flagged as an ORF with uncertain function. The CDR3 runs 15 residues. The V and J ends lost 4 bases and 1 base, in that order; junction bases with no gene match: 4. CDR3 nucleotide sequence: TGCGCCAGCAGTCTGTGGGACAGGGGATCCTACGAGCAGTACTTC. As protein: CASSLWDRGSYEQYF.

The V call is TRBV20-1, the J call TRBJ1-5, with 7 bases lining up with TRBD1. Germline-derived CDR1 and CDR2 are DFQATT and SNEGSKA (reference sequence). There are 19 residues in the CDR3. Losses at the gene ends were 3 bases for V and 2 bases for J; bases not matched to a gene: 19. The CDR3 sequence is CSASPPRRQGGVGNQPQHF. The CDR3 DNA sequence: TGCAGTGCTAGTCCGCCGCGGAGGCAGGGGGGGGTCGGCAATCAGCCCCAGCATTTT.

The rearrangement uses TRBV6-2 or TRBV6-3 and TRBJ2-5; TRBD2 matches at 8 bases. The V gene's germline CDR1 is MNHEY and CDR2 SVGEGT. The CDR3 extends over 17 amino acids. V dropped 0 bases and J dropped 1; count of bases not matched to a gene: 7. The CDR3 is CASSYSRPSGFQETQYF. Here the CDR3 DNA reads TGTGCCAGCAGTTACTCGCGACCTAGCGGGTTCCAAGAGACCCAGTACTTC.

The chain has TRBV4-3 and TRBJ1-4; D remains unclear. Germline values: CDR1 LGHNA, CDR2 YSLEER. The CDR3 has 13 amino acids. V lost 0 bases to trimming and J lost 5 bases, with 4 bases between them. The CDR3 here is CASSQDRNEKLFF. The CDR3 region has the DNA TGCGCCAGCAGCCAAGATAGGAATGAAAAACTGTTTTTT.

V usage is TRBV7-9 and J usage is TRBJ1-2; tentative D call: TRBD1 (5 bases). Germline CDR1 reads SEHNR; CDR2 reads FQNEAQ (reference sequence). V shed 3 bases and J shed 3 bases, with 14 bases lying between them. This CDR3 is 15 amino acids long. The CDR3 reads CASSLGVRLDYGYTF. The DNA of the CDR3 is TGTGCCAGCAGCTTGGGGGTCCGCTTAGACTATGGCTACACCTTC.

This chain links TRBV27 with TRBJ1-6, with D maybe TRBD1 (5 bases). Germline assignment: CDR1 MNHEY and CDR2 SMNVEV (reference sequence). The length of the CDR3 is 14 residues. The germline V and J ends were trimmed by 3 bases and 9 bases, with 12 bases remaining between them. CDR3 in DNA: TGTGCCAGCAGTTTGTGGGGCGGAAGTTCACCCCTCCACTTT. It codes for CASSLWGGSSPLHF.

The chain joins TRBV4-3 to TRBJ2-7, with D maybe TRBD2 (6 bases). The germline V gene has CDR1 LGHNA and CDR2 YSLEER. The CDR3 has 14 amino acids. Trimming stripped 7 bases from V and 8 bases from J, with 21 bases between. The CDR3 DNA is TGCGCCAGCAATAGACTAGGAGACAAACACCAGCAGTACTTC. Residues: CASNRLGDKHQQYF.